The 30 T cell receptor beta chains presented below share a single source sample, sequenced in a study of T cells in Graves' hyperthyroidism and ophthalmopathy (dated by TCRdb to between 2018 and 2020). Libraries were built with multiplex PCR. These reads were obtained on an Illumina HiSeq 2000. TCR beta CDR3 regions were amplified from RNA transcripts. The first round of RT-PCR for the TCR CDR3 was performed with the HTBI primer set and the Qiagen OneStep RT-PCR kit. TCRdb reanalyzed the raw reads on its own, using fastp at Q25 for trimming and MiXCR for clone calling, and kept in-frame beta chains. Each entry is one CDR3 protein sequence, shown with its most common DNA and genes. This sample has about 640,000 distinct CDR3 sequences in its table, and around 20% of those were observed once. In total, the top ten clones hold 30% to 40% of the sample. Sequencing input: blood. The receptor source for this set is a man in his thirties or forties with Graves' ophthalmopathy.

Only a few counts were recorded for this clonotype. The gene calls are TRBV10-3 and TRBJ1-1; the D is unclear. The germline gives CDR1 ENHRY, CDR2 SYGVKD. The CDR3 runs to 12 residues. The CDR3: CVSRGEGPEAFF. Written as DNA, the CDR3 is TGTGTAAGCAGAGGAGAGGGTCCTGAAGCTTTCTTT.

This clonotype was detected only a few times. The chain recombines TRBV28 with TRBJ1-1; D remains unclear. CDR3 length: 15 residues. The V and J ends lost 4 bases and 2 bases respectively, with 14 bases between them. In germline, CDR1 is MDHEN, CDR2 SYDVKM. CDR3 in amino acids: CASSSSMGINTEAFF. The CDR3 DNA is TGTGCCAGCAGTTCGTCCATGGGGATAAACACTGAAGCTTTCTTT.

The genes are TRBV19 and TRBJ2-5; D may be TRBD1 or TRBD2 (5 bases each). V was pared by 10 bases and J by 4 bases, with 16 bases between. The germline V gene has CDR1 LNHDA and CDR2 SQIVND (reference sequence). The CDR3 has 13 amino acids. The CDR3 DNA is TGTGCCACCCACTCGGGGCGCGGAGAGACCCAGTACTTC. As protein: CATHSGRGETQYF.

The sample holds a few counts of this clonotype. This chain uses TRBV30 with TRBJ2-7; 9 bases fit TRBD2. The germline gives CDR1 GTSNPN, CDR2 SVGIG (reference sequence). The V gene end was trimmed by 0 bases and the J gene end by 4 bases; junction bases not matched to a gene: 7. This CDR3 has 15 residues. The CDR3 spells CAWSVPSGATYEQYF. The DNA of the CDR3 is TGTGCCTGGAGTGTCCCTAGCGGGGCCACTTACGAGCAGTACTTC.

The DNA for the CDR3 is TGCGCCAGCAGCTTGGGGCTAGTCATCGGACAAGAGACCCAGTACTTC. The encoded protein is CASSLGLVIGQETQYF. The rearrangement links TRBV5-1 to TRBJ2-5; no reliable D call. There are 16 residues in the CDR3. V was trimmed by 0 bases and J by 2 bases, leaving 14 bases between them. The germline V gene has CDR1 SGHRS and CDR2 YFSETQ.

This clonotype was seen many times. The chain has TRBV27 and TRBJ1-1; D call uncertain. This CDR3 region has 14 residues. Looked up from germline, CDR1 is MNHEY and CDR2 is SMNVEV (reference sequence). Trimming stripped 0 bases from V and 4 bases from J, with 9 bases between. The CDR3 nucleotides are TGTGCCAGCAGTTTATCCGGGTCCGGCACTGAAGCTTTCTTT. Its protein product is CASSLSGSGTEAFF.

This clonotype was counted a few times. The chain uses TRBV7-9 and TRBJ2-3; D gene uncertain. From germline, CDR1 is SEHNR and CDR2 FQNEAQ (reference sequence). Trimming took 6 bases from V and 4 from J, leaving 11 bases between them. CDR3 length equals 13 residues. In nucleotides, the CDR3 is TGTGCCAGCAGGCCTCCTGGGGCAGATACGCAGTATTTT. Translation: CASRPPGADTQYF. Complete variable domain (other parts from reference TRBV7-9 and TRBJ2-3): DTGVSQNPRHKITKRGQNVTFRCDPISEHNRLYWYRQTLGQGPEFLTYFQNEAQLEKSRLLSDRFSAERPKGSFSTLEIQRTEQGDSAMYLCASRPPGADTQYFGPGTRLTVL.

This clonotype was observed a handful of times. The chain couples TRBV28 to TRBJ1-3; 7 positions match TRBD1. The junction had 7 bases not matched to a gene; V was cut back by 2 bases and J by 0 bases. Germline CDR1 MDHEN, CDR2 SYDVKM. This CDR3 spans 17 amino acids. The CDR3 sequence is CASSLIGGTASGNTIYF. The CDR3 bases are TGTGCCAGCAGTTTAATTGGGGGGACAGCCTCTGGAAACACCATATATTTT.

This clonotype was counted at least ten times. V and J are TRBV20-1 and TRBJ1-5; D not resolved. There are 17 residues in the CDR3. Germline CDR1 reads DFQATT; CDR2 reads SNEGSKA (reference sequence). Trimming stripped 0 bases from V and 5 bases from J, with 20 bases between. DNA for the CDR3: TGCAGTGCTAGAGATGGGCAGGCACCAAGTAATCATCAGCCCCAGCATTTT. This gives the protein CSARDGQAPSNHQPQHF.

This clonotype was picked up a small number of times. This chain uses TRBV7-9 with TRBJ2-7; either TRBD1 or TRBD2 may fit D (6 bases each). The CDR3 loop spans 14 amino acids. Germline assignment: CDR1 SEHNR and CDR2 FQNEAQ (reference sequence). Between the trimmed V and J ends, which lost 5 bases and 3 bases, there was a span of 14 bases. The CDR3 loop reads CASSPSGGGYEQYF. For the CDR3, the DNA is TGTGCCAGCAGCCCCAGCGGAGGGGGCTACGAGCAGTACTTC.

This chain's CDR3 is CSARGSGGETDTQYF. The CDR3 coding sequence is TGCAGTGCTAGAGGAAGTGGGGGGGAAACAGATACGCAGTATTTT. The chain combines TRBV20-1 with TRBJ2-3, with TRBD2 matching 7 bases. The V and J ends lost 1 base and 3 bases, in that order; junction bases with no gene match: 7. Looked up from germline, CDR1 is DFQATT and CDR2 is SNEGSKA (reference sequence). This CDR3 is built from 15 residues.

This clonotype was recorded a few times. In DNA, the CDR3 is TGTGCCAGCAGCTTGGGGGCCCCTGGGGACTACACCTTC. Translated: CASSLGAPGDYTF. The J gene is TRBJ1-2, the V gene TRBV5-6; no reliable D call. Germline V gene data show CDR1 as SGHDT and CDR2 as YYEEEE. The length of the CDR3 is 13 residues. V lost 0 bases to trimming and J lost 10 bases, with 13 bases between them.

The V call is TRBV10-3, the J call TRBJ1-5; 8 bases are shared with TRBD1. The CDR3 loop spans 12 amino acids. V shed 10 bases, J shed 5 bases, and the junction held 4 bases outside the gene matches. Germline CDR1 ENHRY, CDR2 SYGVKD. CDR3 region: CATSGGYQPQHF. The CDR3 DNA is TGTGCCACCTCAGGGGGCTATCAGCCCCAGCATTTT.

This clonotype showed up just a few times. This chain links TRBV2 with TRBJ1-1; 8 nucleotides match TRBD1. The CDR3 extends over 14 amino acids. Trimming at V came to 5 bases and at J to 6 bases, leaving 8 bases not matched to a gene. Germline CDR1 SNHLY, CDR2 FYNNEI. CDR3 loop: CASSPRTGTAEAFF. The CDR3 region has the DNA TGTGCCAGCAGTCCCCGGACAGGGACGGCTGAAGCTTTCTTT.

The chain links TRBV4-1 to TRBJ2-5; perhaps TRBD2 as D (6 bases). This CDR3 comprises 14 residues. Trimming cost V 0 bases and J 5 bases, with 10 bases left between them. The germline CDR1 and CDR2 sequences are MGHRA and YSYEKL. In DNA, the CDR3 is TGCGCCAGCAGCCAAGATCCGGGGGACGAGACCCAGTACTTC. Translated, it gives CASSQDPGDETQYF.

The CDR3 loop is CASSHRAGQDDEQYF. The CDR3 DNA sequence: TGCGCCAGCAGCCACCGAGCAGGGCAGGATGACGAGCAGTACTTC. The chain uses TRBV4-1 and TRBJ2-7, with D possibly TRBD1 on 5 matching bases. The CDR3 consists of 15 residues. Germline CDR1 reads MGHRA; CDR2 reads YSYEKL. V was cut by 3 bases and J by 5 bases, with 17 bases left in between.

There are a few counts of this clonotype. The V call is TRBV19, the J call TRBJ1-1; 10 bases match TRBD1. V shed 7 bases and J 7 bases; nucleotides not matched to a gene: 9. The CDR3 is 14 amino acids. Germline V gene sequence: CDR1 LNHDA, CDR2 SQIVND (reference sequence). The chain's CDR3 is CASIVRTGGNEAFF. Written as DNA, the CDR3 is TGTGCCAGTATCGTTCGGACAGGGGGGAATGAAGCTTTCTTT.

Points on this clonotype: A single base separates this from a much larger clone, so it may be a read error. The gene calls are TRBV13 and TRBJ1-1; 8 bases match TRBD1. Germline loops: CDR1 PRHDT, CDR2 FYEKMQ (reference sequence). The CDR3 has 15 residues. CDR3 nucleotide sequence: TGTGCCAGCAGTTTGGCAGGGGGCATCGGCACTGAAGTTTTCTTT. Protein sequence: CASSLAGGIGTEVFF.

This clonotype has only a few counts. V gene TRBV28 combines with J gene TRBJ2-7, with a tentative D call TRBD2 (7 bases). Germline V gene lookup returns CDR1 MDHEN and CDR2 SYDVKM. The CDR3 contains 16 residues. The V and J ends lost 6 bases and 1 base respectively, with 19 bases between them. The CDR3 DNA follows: TGTGCCAGCAGGTCCTTGGGGGGGCGGAGTTCCTACGAGCAGTACTTC. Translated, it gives CASRSLGGRSSYEQYF.

CDR3 DNA: TGCAGCGTTACTAGCGGGAGAACGGGTGAGCAGTTCTTC. Protein product: CSVTSGRTGEQFF. The gene calls are TRBV29-1 and TRBJ2-1; 11 bases match TRBD2. The CDR3 runs 13 residues. The trim removed 5 bases at V and 9 bases at J, leaving 6 bases unmatched. Per germline, CDR1 SQVTM and CDR2 ANQGSEA.

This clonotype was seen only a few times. CDR3 amino acids: CASSSLQNSNQPQHF. The CDR3 DNA follows: TGTGCCAGTAGTTCGTTACAGAATAGCAATCAGCCCCAGCATTTT. The gene calls are TRBV19 and TRBJ1-5; D is unresolved. The CDR3 covers 15 residues. Trimming removed 5 bases at V and 0 bases at J, with 11 bases between. Germline CDR1 is LNHDA and CDR2 is SQIVND (reference sequence).

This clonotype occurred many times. CDR3 sequence reads: CASSLALQGGTDIQYF. Written as DNA, the CDR3 is TGCGCCAGCAGCTTGGCACTACAGGGGGGTACAGACATTCAGTACTTC. The chain uses TRBV5-1 and TRBJ2-4, with 8 bases lining up with TRBD1. The germline CDR1 and CDR2 sequences are SGHRS and YFSETQ. V lost 0 bases and J lost 8; bases outside the gene matches: 10. The CDR3 is 16 amino acids.

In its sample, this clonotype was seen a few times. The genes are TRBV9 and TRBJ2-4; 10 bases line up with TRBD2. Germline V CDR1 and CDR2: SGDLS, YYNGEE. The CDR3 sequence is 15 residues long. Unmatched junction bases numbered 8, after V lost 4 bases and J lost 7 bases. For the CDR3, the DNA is TGTGCCAGCAGCCCCGAAGCGGGAGGGGTTAACATTCAGTACTTC. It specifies CASSPEAGGVNIQYF.

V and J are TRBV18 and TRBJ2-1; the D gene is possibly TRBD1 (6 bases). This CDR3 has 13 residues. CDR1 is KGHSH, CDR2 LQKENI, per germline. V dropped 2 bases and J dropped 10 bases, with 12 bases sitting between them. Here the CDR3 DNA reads TGTGCCAGCTCACCAGGGACACTTGAGGAGCAGTTCTTC. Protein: CASSPGTLEEQFF.

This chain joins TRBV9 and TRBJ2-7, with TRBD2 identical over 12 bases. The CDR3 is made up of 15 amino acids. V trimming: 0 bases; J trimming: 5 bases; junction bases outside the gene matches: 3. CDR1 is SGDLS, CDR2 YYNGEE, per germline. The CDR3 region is CASSVGTSGTHEQYF. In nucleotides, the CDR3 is TGTGCCAGCAGCGTAGGGACTAGCGGGACCCACGAGCAGTACTTC.

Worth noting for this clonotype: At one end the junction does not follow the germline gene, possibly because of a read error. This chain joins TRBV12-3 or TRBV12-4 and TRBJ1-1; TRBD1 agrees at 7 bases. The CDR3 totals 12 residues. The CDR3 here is CAGSMGQSEAFF. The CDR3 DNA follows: TGTGCCGGCAGCATGGGACAGAGTGAAGCTTTCTTT.

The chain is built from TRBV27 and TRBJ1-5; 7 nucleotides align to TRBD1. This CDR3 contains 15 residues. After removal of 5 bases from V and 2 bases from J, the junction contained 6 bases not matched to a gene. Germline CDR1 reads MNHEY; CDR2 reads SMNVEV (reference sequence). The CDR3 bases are TGTGCCAGCAGTACTGGGACAGCCCGCAATCAGCCCCAGCATTTT. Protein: CASSTGTARNQPQHF.

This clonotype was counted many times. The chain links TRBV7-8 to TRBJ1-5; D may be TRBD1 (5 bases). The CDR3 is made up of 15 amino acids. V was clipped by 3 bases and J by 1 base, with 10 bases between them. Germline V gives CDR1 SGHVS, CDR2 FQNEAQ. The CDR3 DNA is TGTGCCAGCAGCTTTTCGGGGCAGAGCAATCAGCCCCAGCATTTT. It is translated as CASSFSGQSNQPQHF.

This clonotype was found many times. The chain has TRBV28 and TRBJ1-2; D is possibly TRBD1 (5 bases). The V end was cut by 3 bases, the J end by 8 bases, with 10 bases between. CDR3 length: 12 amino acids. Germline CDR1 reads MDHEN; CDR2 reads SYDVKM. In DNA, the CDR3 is TGTGCCAGCAGTTTCGCAGGGAGCGGCTACACCTTC. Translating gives CASSFAGSGYTF.

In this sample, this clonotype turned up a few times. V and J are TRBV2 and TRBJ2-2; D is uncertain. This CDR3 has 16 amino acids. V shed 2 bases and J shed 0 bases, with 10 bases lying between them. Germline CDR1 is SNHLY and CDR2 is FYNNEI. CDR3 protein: CASSELAPANTGELFF. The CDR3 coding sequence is TGTGCCAGCAGTGAATTGGCCCCAGCGAACACCGGGGAGCTGTTTTTT. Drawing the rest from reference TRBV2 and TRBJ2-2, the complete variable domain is EPEVTQTPSHQVTQMGQEVILRCVPISNHLYFYWYRQILGQKVEFLVSFYNNEISEKSEIFDDQFSVERPDGSNFTLKIRSTKLEDSAMYFCASSELAPANTGELFFGEGSRLTVL.